Below are 10 T cell receptor beta chains sequenced from a single sample in a study of liver allograft versus peripheral blood T cells. The wider study: Comparative analysis was performed on T cell receptor repertoires from transplanted livers and from recipients' peripheral blood.

Each CDR3 protein gets one entry after TCRdb re-called the reads with MiXCR. Counted here are 2,900 or so distinct CDR3 sequences, about 17% occurring once; the ten biggest clones make up approximately 22%. The receptors stem from a human patient who had a liver transplant. The graft donor may account for some of the T cells.

Sample share makes this clonotype medium-sized. V gene TRBV6-5 combines with J gene TRBJ2-1; 9 positions agree with TRBD1. The ends lost 5 bases at V and 10 bases at J; junction bases unmatched: 9. This CDR3 contains 14 residues. In germline, CDR1 is MNHEY, CDR2 SVGAGI. CDR3 coding DNA: TGTGCCAGCAGTGGACAGGGGACGCCCGGGGAGCAGTTCTTC. Protein: CASSGQGTPGEQFF.

Turning to this clonotype: A far larger clone is only one base removed, so a read error is likely. The chain carries TRBV5-4 and TRBJ2-7, with TRBD2 matching 7 bases. Unmatched junction bases numbered 12, after V lost 5 bases and J lost 7 bases. CDR3 size: 14 residues. The germline V gene has CDR1 SGHNT and CDR2 YYREEE (reference sequence). The DNA for the CDR3 is TGTGCCAGCAGTCTCAGCGGGAACGTCAATGAGCAGTACTTC. It codes for CASSLSGNVNEQYF.

This clonotype is medium-sized. The chain employs TRBV6-2 or TRBV6-3 and TRBJ1-1; the D gene is possibly TRBD1 (5 bases). V lost 7 bases, J lost 4 bases, and 10 bases lay in between. This CDR3 spans 12 amino acids. The germline CDR1 and CDR2 sequences are MNHEY and SVGEGT. CDR3 sequence: CASTWGGTEAFF. Here the CDR3 DNA reads TGTGCCAGCACTTGGGGGGGCACTGAAGCTTTCTTT.

This clonotype is deemed medium-sized. The V gene is TRBV6-2 or TRBV6-3, the J gene TRBJ1-5, with a tentative D call TRBD1 (5 bases). Germline V gene lookup returns CDR1 MNHEY and CDR2 SVGEGT. Trimming removed 7 bases from V and 6 bases from J, with 16 bases in between. The CDR3 runs to 14 residues. The CDR3 DNA follows: TGTGCCAGCACCGGTGGGGGACGCGTTCAGCCCCAGCATTTT. This sequence encodes CASTGGGRVQPQHF.

This clonotype appeared a few times. This chain links TRBV20-1 with TRBJ2-3; D is uncertain. This CDR3 spans 16 amino acids. Per germline, CDR1 DFQATT and CDR2 SNEGSKA (reference sequence). The ends were cut back, 4 bases at V and 1 base at J, with 18 bases in the middle. CDR3 sequence: CSATGVRAYGTDTQYF. Written as DNA, the CDR3 is TGCAGTGCTACCGGAGTCCGAGCTTATGGCACAGATACGCAGTATTTT.

In its sample, this clonotype ranks as medium-sized. The chain joins TRBV16 to TRBJ1-5; D unresolved. Trimming took off 0 bases at V and 5 bases at J, with 8 bases between the two ends. The CDR3 covers 14 residues. Germline V gene data show CDR1 as KGHSY and CDR2 as FQNENV. The CDR3 sequence is CASSQSISDQPQHF. The CDR3 coding sequence is TGTGCCAGCAGCCAATCGATTTCAGATCAGCCCCAGCATTTT.

This clonotype is medium-sized by share. CDR3 bases: TGTGCCAGCAGTCTATACGCTATCCAAGCTAGGAATGAGCAGTTCTTC. This translates into CASSLYAIQARNEQFF. This chain links TRBV27 with TRBJ2-1; no reliable D call. The CDR3 consists of 16 residues. The V end lost 5 bases, the J end lost 7 bases, and 21 bases lay between the germline ends. Germline loops: CDR1 MNHEY, CDR2 SMNVEV (reference sequence).

As for this clonotype: A much larger clone differs from this one at a single base, so this may be a read error. This chain uses TRBV6-5 with TRBJ2-1; possibly TRBD1 for D (6 bases). CDR1 is MNHEY, CDR2 SVGAGI, per germline. This CDR3 contains 13 residues. The CDR3 region is CASSIPGDNERFF. CDR3 nucleotide sequence: TGTGCCAGCAGCATTCCAGGGGACAATGAGCGGTTCTTC.

By proportion, this clonotype is medium-sized. The DNA of the CDR3 is TGTGCCAGCAGCTTCCGGACAGGGGGCTCCTACGAGCAGTACTTC. Its protein is CASSFRTGGSYEQYF. The gene calls are TRBV13 and TRBJ2-7, with TRBD1 matching 10 bases. Germline V CDR1 and CDR2: PRHDT, FYEKMQ (reference sequence). CDR3 length equals 15 residues. The V and J ends lost 3 bases and 0 bases, in that order; junction bases with no gene match: 2.

This clonotype is medium-sized in the sample. The chain uses TRBV6-5 and TRBJ2-1, with 7 bases identical to TRBD1. V trimming: 3 bases; J trimming: 8 bases; junction bases outside the gene matches: 7. The CDR3 runs 14 residues. Germline assignment: CDR1 MNHEY and CDR2 SVGAGI. The CDR3 spells CASSYTQGIDEQFF. The DNA for the CDR3 is TGTGCCAGCAGTTATACACAGGGGATAGATGAGCAGTTCTTC.